A selection of T cell receptor beta chains follows, all from one sample in a study of response to subunit inactivated influenza vaccine. Each CDR3 protein is one row after TCRdb ran MiXCR on the RT-PCR reads. The data show roughly 650,000 distinct CDR3 sequences, approximately 15% seen once. This specimen was PBMCs from blood, taken less than 15 days before vaccination. The receptors stem from a man aged 50-59 years who received an inactivated influenza vaccine. Both conserved end residues are part of each CDR3. A D gene is named only where the DNA matches it firmly. Size tells how often a clone was seen (once, few, many) or the class of an expanded clone, and some rows leave it out.

d_gene,v_gene,abundance,j_gene,CDR3nt,CDR3aa
-,TRBV16,-,TRBJ1-2,TGTGCCAGCAGTCGTCAGGGGCGGGATGGCTACACCTTC,CASSRQGRDGYTF
-,TRBV7-9,-,TRBJ1-5,TGTGCCAGCAGCCCGGACACTATGAGCAATCAGCCCCAGCATTTT,CASSPDTMSNQPQHF
-,TRBV15,-,TRBJ1-5,TGTGCCACCAGCAGAGCGGCTGGCCTGCCGAAGGGGGGTCAGCCCCAGCATTTT,CATSRAAGLPKGGQPQHF
TRBD2,TRBV20-1,-,TRBJ2-7,TGCAGTGGTTATGATTTAGGGACTAGCGCGAATCCTCCCTACGAGCAGTACTTC,CSGYDLGTSANPPYEQYF
-,TRBV15,few,TRBJ2-4,TGTGCCACCAGCTTGGTTGTAGCGGATAGAGACATTCAGTACTTC,CATSLVVADRDIQYF
-,TRBV20-1,many,TRBJ1-5,TGCAGTGCTAGAGATCTCCAGGACACGGCCGAGCCCCAGCATTTT,CSARDLQDTAEPQHF
-,TRBV20-1,-,TRBJ2-3,TGCAGTGCTAGGGACAGCTCGAAGACAGATACGCAGTATTTT,CSARDSSKTDTQYF
TRBD2,TRBV18,once,TRBJ2-5,TGTGCCAGCTCCCAATGGCGGACTAGCGGGAGACGACTAGGAGAGACCCAGTACTTC,CASSQWRTSGRRLGETQYF
TRBD1,TRBV6-2/TRBV6-3,-,TRBJ2-7,TGTGCCAGCAGTATCGGGACAGGCCAGTGGTTGGACTACGAGCAGTACTTC,CASSIGTGQWLDYEQYF
-,TRBV24-1,few,TRBJ1-1,TGTGCCACCAGTGACGTGGGGCCCCACACTGAAGCTTTCTTT,CATSDVGPHTEAFF
TRBD2,TRBV4-2,few,TRBJ2-7,TGTGCCAGCAGCCAAGATGGGGGAGCGGGACTGGGCGAGCAGTACTTC,CASSQDGGAGLGEQYF
-,TRBV10-3,few,TRBJ2-3,TGTGCCATCAGTGAGATTAAGGGATCCAGCACAGATACGCAGTATTTT,CAISEIKGSSTDTQYF
-,TRBV19,few,TRBJ2-2,TGTGCCAGTAGTATCTCTCCCCGGAACACCGGGGAGCTGTTTTTT,CASSISPRNTGELFF
TRBD2,TRBV10-3,many,TRBJ2-7,TGTGCCATCAGTGAGACTAGCGAACCTTCACACGAGCAGTACTTC,CAISETSEPSHEQYF
TRBD1,TRBV18,-,TRBJ2-1,TGTGCCAGCTCCCTAGGAGGGACAGGGGTAGACAATGAGCAGTTCTTC,CASSLGGTGVDNEQFF
-,TRBV4-3,-,TRBJ2-5,TGCGCCAGCAGCCAAGATATAAGGGCTGGGACCCAGTACTTC,CASSQDIRAGTQYF
TRBD1,TRBV20-1,few,TRBJ2-7,TGCAGTGCTAGAGCTCCCATAGGGACAGGGCGGGTCGAGCAGTACTTC,CSARAPIGTGRVEQYF
-,TRBV6-2/TRBV6-3,many,TRBJ2-1,TGTGCCAGCAGTTACTCCTGGGGAACGGGCGGCAATGAGCAGTTCTTC,CASSYSWGTGGNEQFF
-,TRBV7-9,few,TRBJ2-7,TGTGCCAGCAGCTTATCCCGGGAAAGATACGAGCAGTACTTC,CASSLSRERYEQYF
TRBD2,TRBV2,-,TRBJ2-3,TGTGCCACTGGGGAGGCGGGGGGCTTATCCCAGTCAGATACGCAGTATTTT,CATGEAGGLSQSDTQYF